This TCR beta chain appears in the sequencing data of a study of OX40 agonist ivuxolimab in advanced cancers. Per germline, CDR1 SGHRS and CDR2 YFSETQ. The CDR3 is made up of 14 amino acids. The ends were cut back, 1 base at V and 2 bases at J, with 8 bases in the middle. Sequencing was performed with immunoSEQ multiplex PCR; in TCRdb, only in-frame clones are kept and a portion is missing. The sample includes about 80,000 clones, around 87% of them seen just once. This rearrangement joins TRBV5-1 to TRBJ2-3; D unclear. Sequences were derived from CD4+ or CD8+ T cells sorted from blood, sampled in a trial of the OX40 agonist ivuxolimab. The sequence derives from an adult with an advanced solid tumor such as melanoma, head and neck, liver or kidney cancer. As DNA, the CDR3 is TGCGCCAGCAGCTTGAGTGGACCCACAGATACGCAGTATTTT. This codes for CASSLSGPTDTQYF.